This T cell receptor beta chain was profiled in a study of OX40 agonist ivuxolimab in advanced cancers. Remarks on this clone: Its specificity is unknown.

V lost 3 bases and J lost 5, with 13 bases in between. Germline values: CDR1 GTSNPN, CDR2 SVGIG (reference sequence). This CDR3 has 14 residues. TCRdb keeps only in-frame clones here, not all; method: immunoSEQ multiplex PCR. This sample has around 77,000 clones, with 85% found just once. Study results and caveats: Compared with others, partial responders at 0.1-3.0 mg/kg displayed clonal expansion among the lowest. Circulating CD4+ and CD8+ T cells showed clonal expansion by week 6 at 0.1 to 3.0 mg/kg. Some of the nonresponding patients also showed low levels of normalized T-cell clonal expansion.

This receptor was obtained from an adult with an advanced solid tumor such as melanoma, head and neck, liver or kidney cancer. V is TRBV30 and J is TRBJ2-2; perhaps TRBD1 as D (6 bases). Sequencing used CD4+ or CD8+ T cells sorted from blood, obtained in a trial of the OX40 agonist ivuxolimab. CDR3 bases: TGTGCCTGGAGGCCAGGGGTGAGGACCGGGGAGCTGTTTTTT. This codes for CAWRPGVRTGELFF.